This TCR beta chain came from a study of technical replicates of blood from a handful of donors. Libraries were prepared by immunoSEQ multiplex PCR; TCRdb keeps only in-frame clonotypes and omits some of them. Among around 90,000 clones listed, roughly 94% were seen once. A single count supports this clone. Looked up from germline, CDR1 is KGHSH and CDR2 is LQKENI. Unmatched junction bases numbered 6, after V lost 5 bases and J lost 2 bases. CDR3 length equals 15 residues. Sequenced: T cells isolated from PBMCs. The source is a human donor in good health. The genes are TRBV18 and TRBJ2-3, with 8 nucleotides matching TRBD2. CDR3 sequence: CASSRAGGHTDTQYF. The CDR3 DNA reads as TGTGCCAGCTCAAGGGCGGGAGGACACACAGATACGCAGTATTTT.